The next 30 T cell receptor beta chains were all read from a single sample in a study of CD8 T cells in ankylosing spondylitis. Study-wide points: Ankylosing spondylitis blood appeared to carry a characteristic TCR beta motif of 7 or 8 highly homologous variants.

These TCRs' antigens remain unknown. Via MiXCR, TCRdb re-called the 5' RACE reads, giving one row per CDR3 protein. The repertoire holds 450,000 or so distinct CDR3 sequences, with roughly a quarter as singletons. The specimen sequenced was blood, either unsorted or a sorted T cell fraction (not recorded which). The receptors shown here come from a male donor with ankylosing spondylitis.

The J gene is TRBJ1-1, the V gene TRBV12-3 or TRBV12-4, with a possible D match to TRBD1 (5 bases). The CDR3 extends over 15 amino acids. The V end lost 5 bases, the J end lost 0 bases, and 13 bases lay between the germline ends. CDR3 sequence (DNA): TGTGCCAGCAGTCTGAAGACAGATATGAACACTGAAGCTTTCTTT. Translated, it gives CASSLKTDMNTEAFF.

The V call is TRBV5-1, the J call TRBJ2-7, with 11 nucleotides matching TRBD2. In germline, CDR1 is SGHRS, CDR2 YFSETQ. The CDR3 runs 15 residues. The V gene end was trimmed by 5 bases and the J gene end by 0 bases; junction bases not matched to a gene: 4. The DNA of the CDR3 is TGCGCCAGCAGATTAACTAGCGGGAGCTCCTACGAGCAGTACTTC. As protein: CASRLTSGSSYEQYF.

The chain has TRBV19 and TRBJ1-2; 7 nucleotides match TRBD1. This CDR3 comprises 14 residues. The germline CDR1 and CDR2 sequences are LNHDA and SQIVND (reference sequence). V lost 8 bases to trimming and J lost 1 base; unmatched junction nucleotides: 7. Here the CDR3 DNA reads TGTGCCAGTGCCTTAGGGGGCCTTAACTATGGCTACACCTTC. This translates into CASALGGLNYGYTF.

This clonotype showed up just a few times. The chain couples TRBV5-1 to TRBJ2-5; no clear D. V was pared by 0 bases and J by 3 bases, with 9 bases between. The germline V gene has CDR1 SGHRS and CDR2 YFSETQ. This CDR3 has 14 amino acids. The CDR3 DNA sequence: TGCGCCAGCAGCTTGGAGGAAAGAAAAGAGACCCAGTACTTC. Its translation: CASSLEERKETQYF. Variable domain in full (rest from reference TRBV5-1 and TRBJ2-5): KAGVTQTPRYLIKTRGQQVTLSCSPISGHRSVSWYQQTPGQGLQFLFEYFSETQRNKGNFPGRFSGRQFSNSRSEMNVSTLELGDSALYLCASSLEERKETQYFGPGTRLLVL.

This clonotype was counted between two and nine times. The J gene is TRBJ2-1, the V gene TRBV24-1; perhaps TRBD2 as D (6 bases). Germline assignment: CDR1 KGHDR and CDR2 SFDVKD. The germline V and J ends were trimmed by 0 bases and 0 bases, with 8 bases remaining between them. CDR3 length: 16 residues. The CDR3, as DNA: TGTGCCACCAGTGATTTGGCGGGAAGCTCCTACAATGAGCAGTTCTTC. This translates into CATSDLAGSSYNEQFF.

The chain joins TRBV12-3 or TRBV12-4 to TRBJ1-1; no clear D. Trimming stripped 2 bases from V and 4 bases from J, with 11 bases between. CDR3 length: 14 amino acids. CDR3 DNA: TGTGCCAGCAGTTTATGGGGTCAGCCCACTGAAGCTTTCTTT. It codes for CASSLWGQPTEAFF.

The V and J genes are TRBV30 and TRBJ2-1; D is unclear. The CDR3 is 12 residues long. Germline V gives CDR1 GTSNPN, CDR2 SVGIG (reference sequence). V dropped 0 bases and J dropped 6 bases, with 6 bases sitting between them. The chain's CDR3 is CAWSVKVNEQFF. The CDR3 coding sequence is TGTGCCTGGAGTGTGAAGGTCAATGAGCAGTTCTTC. The full variable domain, in which reference TRBV30 and TRBJ2-1 provide the parts outside the CDR3, is SQTIHQWPATLVQPVGSPLSLECTVEGTSNPNLYWYRQAAGRGLQLLFYSVGIGQISSEVPQNLSASRPQDRQFILSSKKLLLSDSGFYLCAWSVKVNEQFFGPGTRLTVL.

In the case of this clonotype: Germline is not matched at one junction end, which may reflect a read error. This sequence joins TRBV2 and TRBJ1-1; possibly TRBD1 for D (6 bases). The CDR3 loop spans 13 amino acids. In germline, CDR1 is SNHLY, CDR2 FYNNEI. CDR3 sequence (DNA): TGTGCCAGCAGCCTCCAGGGGAACCCTGAAGCTTTCTTT. Its translation: CASSLQGNPEAFF.

This clonotype was seen more than once but under ten times. This chain uses TRBV6-5 with TRBJ1-3; TRBD1 is a possible D gene (5 bases). There are 16 residues in the CDR3. Trimming cost V 2 bases and J 0 bases, with 11 bases left between them. Germline lookup yields CDR1 MNHEY and CDR2 SVGAGI. This CDR3 is CASSYGAGSSGNTIYF. The CDR3 DNA reads as TGTGCCAGCAGTTACGGGGCAGGGAGCTCTGGAAACACCATATATTTT.

Ten or more counts support this clonotype. J is TRBJ1-5 and V is TRBV5-1; D unclear. CDR1 is SGHRS, CDR2 YFSETQ, per germline. The length of the CDR3 is 16 residues. V was clipped by 0 bases and J by 0 bases, with 10 bases between them. The CDR3 region is CASSLAPLDSNQPQHF. CDR3 nucleotide sequence: TGCGCCAGCAGCTTGGCCCCTTTAGATAGCAATCAGCCCCAGCATTTT.

This clonotype was seen more than once but under ten times. The chain combines TRBV5-1 with TRBJ1-1; tentative D call: TRBD1 (6 bases). CDR1 and CDR2 (germline): SGHRS, YFSETQ. The CDR3 is 15 amino acids. V was cut by 3 bases and J by 5 bases, with 17 bases left in between. CDR3 sequence (DNA): TGCGCCAGCAGCTCGCTGGGGGGCGCGGGTACTGAAGCTTTCTTT. Its translation is CASSSLGGAGTEAFF.

This clonotype was detected a few times. In nucleotides, the CDR3 is TGCGCCAGCAGCTTAAAGACAGATAGCTCCTACAATGAGCAGTTCTTC. Its translation: CASSLKTDSSYNEQFF. V and J are TRBV5-1 and TRBJ2-1, with D maybe TRBD1 (5 bases). The length of the CDR3 is 16 residues. The V end lost 2 bases, the J end lost 0 bases, and 12 bases lay between the germline ends. The V gene's germline CDR1 is SGHRS and CDR2 YFSETQ.

The genes are TRBV5-1 and TRBJ1-1, with D possibly matching TRBD1 (6 bases). Trimming shortened V by 0 bases and J by 8 bases, and 11 bases separated the two germline ends. The CDR3 consists of 13 residues. CDR1 is SGHRS, CDR2 YFSETQ, per germline. The CDR3, as DNA: TGCGCCAGCAGCTTGGCCCCCGGGACAGAAGCTTTCTTT. It translates to CASSLAPGTEAFF.

V and J are TRBV20-1 and TRBJ2-1, with 11 bases identical to TRBD2. CDR1 and CDR2 from the germline V gene are DFQATT and SNEGSKA (reference sequence). The junction had 9 bases not matched to a gene; V was cut back by 4 bases and J by 10 bases. The CDR3 covers 14 residues. CDR3 loop: CSATGTSGIREQFF. In nucleotides, the CDR3 is TGCAGTGCTACCGGGACTAGCGGAATCCGGGAGCAGTTCTTC.

The J gene is TRBJ1-1, the V gene TRBV5-1; D is perhaps TRBD1 (5 bases). The CDR3 runs to 15 residues. In germline, CDR1 is SGHRS, CDR2 YFSETQ. Deletions cut 4 bases from V and 4 bases from J, with 17 bases between. The DNA for the CDR3 is TGCGCCAGCAGCCCGCGGGAGGGGATGGTCACTGAAGCTTTCTTT. It specifies CASSPREGMVTEAFF.

This rearrangement joins TRBV12-3 or TRBV12-4 to TRBJ2-3; 7 nucleotides line up with TRBD2. The CDR3 length is 16 residues. With 2 bases clipped from V and 0 bases from J, the junction kept 5 bases outside the gene matches. CDR3 sequence: CASSLWRGRSTDTQYF. The DNA of the CDR3 is TGTGCCAGCAGTTTATGGCGCGGGAGAAGCACAGATACGCAGTATTTT.

V usage is TRBV5-1 and J usage is TRBJ2-1; maybe TRBD2 (5 bases). Between the trimmed V and J ends, which lost 1 base and 0 bases, there was a span of 14 bases. Germline V CDR1 and CDR2: SGHRS, YFSETQ. The CDR3 is made up of 17 amino acids. The CDR3 is CASSLRGQRPSYNEQFF. CDR3 in DNA: TGCGCCAGCAGCTTGAGAGGGCAGCGGCCCTCCTACAATGAGCAGTTCTTC.

This clonotype came up a few times. The V and J genes are TRBV6-2 or TRBV6-3 and TRBJ2-1, with 7 bases identical to TRBD1. This CDR3 has 16 residues. V dropped 6 bases and J dropped 0; count of bases not matched to a gene: 8. Germline values: CDR1 MNHEY, CDR2 SVGEGT. The CDR3 protein is CASSNRGRSSYNEQFF. As DNA, the CDR3 is TGTGCCAGCAGCAACAGGGGAAGGAGCTCCTACAATGAGCAGTTCTTC.

This clonotype was seen just once. The V call is TRBV5-1, the J call TRBJ2-4; no firm D call. CDR1 and CDR2 from the germline V gene are SGHRS and YFSETQ. CDR3 length: 14 amino acids. The V end lost 2 bases, the J end lost 0 bases, and 6 bases lay between the germline ends. The CDR3 coding sequence is TGCGCCAGCAGCTTAAGTCTAGCCAAAAACATTCAGTACTTC. This gives the protein CASSLSLAKNIQYF.

Many counts were recorded for this clonotype. The CDR3 nucleotides read TGCGCCAGCAGCTGGGACGGGGGGGAGCTGTTTTTT. Protein product: CASSWDGGELFF. J is TRBJ2-2 and V is TRBV5-1; possibly TRBD1 or TRBD2 for D (5 bases each). Germline CDR1 reads SGHRS; CDR2 reads YFSETQ. The CDR3 extends over 12 amino acids. V was shortened by 3 bases and J by 8 bases, with 8 bases between the two germline ends.

This clonotype was counted a few times. The chain has TRBV5-1 and TRBJ1-3, with D possibly being TRBD1 (6 bases). Germline CDR1 reads SGHRS; CDR2 reads YFSETQ. With 4 bases removed from V and 1 base from J, the gap between germline ends came to 15 bases. This CDR3 region has 16 residues. In DNA form, the CDR3 reads TGCGCCAGCAGCCCAAACAGGGCTTCTTCTGGAAACACCATATATTTT. It specifies CASSPNRASSGNTIYF. The variable domain in full, completed from reference TRBV5-1 and TRBJ1-3, reads KAGVTQTPRYLIKTRGQQVTLSCSPISGHRSVSWYQQTPGQGLQFLFEYFSETQRNKGNFPGRFSGRQFSNSRSEMNVSTLELGDSALYLCASSPNRASSGNTIYFGEGSWLTVV.

DNA of the CDR3: TGCGCCAGCAGCTTGGCCATGGGACAGAGGAATGGCTACACCTTC. This gives the protein CASSLAMGQRNGYTF. This chain links TRBV5-1 with TRBJ1-2, with 7 bases that match TRBD1. CDR3 length: 15 amino acids. The V gene's germline CDR1 is SGHRS and CDR2 YFSETQ. V lost 0 bases, J lost 6 bases, and 8 bases stayed unmatched. The full variable domain, its missing parts supplied by reference TRBV5-1 and TRBJ1-2, is KAGVTQTPRYLIKTRGQQVTLSCSPISGHRSVSWYQQTPGQGLQFLFEYFSETQRNKGNFPGRFSGRQFSNSRSEMNVSTLELGDSALYLCASSLAMGQRNGYTFGSGTRLTVV.

The rearrangement links TRBV29-1 to TRBJ2-7, with 10 bases matching TRBD1. Germline V gene lookup returns CDR1 SQVTM and CDR2 ANQGSEA. V lost 4 bases to trimming and J lost 4 bases; unmatched junction nucleotides: 13. The CDR3 has 16 residues. CDR3 sequence: CSVVPMIRTGGYEQYF. In nucleotides, the CDR3 is TGCAGCGTTGTTCCCATGATCCGGACAGGGGGGTACGAGCAGTACTTC.

In its sample, this clonotype was seen a few times. The chain joins TRBV11-2 to TRBJ2-3; TRBD2 matches 11 bases. V trimming: 0 bases; J trimming: 0 bases; junction bases outside the gene matches: 5. This CDR3 has 18 residues. Germline lookup yields CDR1 SGHAT and CDR2 FQNNGV. The CDR3 DNA follows: TGTGCCAGCAGCTTAGATCACCCTAGCGGGGGGAGCACAGATACGCAGTATTTT. Its translation: CASSLDHPSGGSTDTQYF.

This clonotype has a count of ten or more. The chain recombines TRBV5-1 with TRBJ2-2, with a weak D call TRBD1 (5 bases). The CDR3 is made up of 14 amino acids. CDR1 SGHRS and CDR2 YFSETQ come from the germline V gene. Trimming took 2 bases from V and 4 from J, leaving 9 bases between them. Here the CDR3 DNA reads TGCGCCAGCAGCTTCGGACAATCCACCGGGGAGCTGTTTTTT. Translated: CASSFGQSTGELFF.

The rearrangement uses TRBV12-3 or TRBV12-4 and TRBJ2-5; 12 bases match TRBD2. The V segment lost 3 bases and the J segment 2 bases; nucleotides outside the gene matches: 4. The CDR3 consists of 16 residues. The CDR3: CASSFLAGGSQETQYF. The CDR3 region has the DNA TGTGCCAGCAGTTTCCTAGCGGGAGGGAGTCAAGAGACCCAGTACTTC.

This clonotype was observed a handful of times. CDR3: CSARDRSGSSYNEQFF. Here the CDR3 DNA reads TGCAGTGCTAGAGATCGAAGCGGCAGCTCCTACAATGAGCAGTTCTTC. V gene TRBV20-1 combines with J gene TRBJ2-1; D may be TRBD2 (5 bases). This CDR3 has 16 residues. CDR1 is DFQATT, CDR2 SNEGSKA, per germline (reference sequence). The V end lost 0 bases, the J end lost 0 bases, and 12 bases lay between the germline ends.

The chain joins TRBV20-1 to TRBJ2-1; D is possibly TRBD1 or TRBD2 (5 bases each). The CDR3 sequence is 12 residues long. Germline V lookup: CDR1 DFQATT, CDR2 SNEGSKA (reference sequence). Trimming shortened V by 6 bases and J by 7 bases, and 13 bases separated the two germline ends. The CDR3 sequence is CSAGTRGNEQFF. CDR3 coding DNA: TGCAGTGCAGGGACCCGCGGTAATGAGCAGTTCTTC.

The chain carries TRBV20-1 and TRBJ1-4; D gene uncertain. Germline loops: CDR1 DFQATT, CDR2 SNEGSKA (reference sequence). The V gene lost 5 bases and the J gene lost 7 bases, with 11 bases spanning the gap. This CDR3 is 12 amino acids long. The CDR3 reads CSADFGGEKLFF. The DNA for the CDR3 is TGCAGTGCTGACTTCGGAGGTGAAAAACTGTTTTTT.

The V gene is TRBV5-1, the J gene TRBJ2-2; D is possibly TRBD1 (5 bases). The CDR3 extends over 15 amino acids. Trimming pared 1 base from V and 5 bases from J, leaving 12 bases between. The germline gives CDR1 SGHRS, CDR2 YFSETQ. CDR3 region: CASSLKGSGTGELFF. The CDR3 coding sequence is TGCGCCAGCAGCTTGAAGGGGTCCGGGACCGGGGAGCTGTTTTTT.